This TCR beta chain was captured by sequencing in a study of T cell repertoires in cytomegalovirus infection. MiXCR, applied by TCRdb to the reads, yields one record per CDR3 protein. Here the sample spans about 570,000 distinct CDR3 sequences, around 40% being singletons. Study outcomes and limitations: Dominating the ex vivo response were TCR beta clonotypes that were CMV-specific and HLA-C-restricted.

In its sample, this clonotype was seen a few times. Its specificity is not known. The CDR3 has 13 amino acids. V was trimmed by 5 bases and J by 7 bases, leaving 12 bases between them. From germline, CDR1 is SGHAT and CDR2 FQNNGV. The chain recombines TRBV11-2 with TRBJ1-5; D remains unclear. The sequence was obtained from a human donor in good health (CMV status not recorded). Some clones in this sample may be carry-over from other donors' samples. Here the sequenced sample was cultured PBMCs, taken from culture after CMV antigen stimulation. CDR3 region: CASSLGERQPQHF. The CDR3 coding sequence is TGTGCCAGCAGCCTAGGCGAACGCCAGCCCCAGCATTTT.